A selection of T cell receptor beta chains follows, all from one sample in a study of blood T cell repertoires in COVID-19. Repertoires were generated with immunoSEQ multiplex PCR, while TCRdb's copy carries only in-frame clones and drops some. The sample has about 20,000 clones; 75% to 95% are singletons. Sequences were obtained from peripheral blood. The receptors were sampled from a man between 65 and 85 years old with active COVID-19. Each CDR3 is given with its conserved first and last residue. The D gene is left open where the match is weak. Not all rows give a size; the values are once, few, many and, for expanded clones, a class.

d_call j_call v_call clone_size cdr3_aa cdr3_nt
TRBD2 TRBJ2-2 TRBV18 NA CASSSKVAGGSPGELFF TGTGCCAGCTCATCAAAAGTAGCGGGAGGAAGTCCCGGGGAGCTGTTTTTT
NA TRBJ2-7 TRBV18 NA CASSRDSLYEQYF TGTGCCAGCTCACGCGACAGTCTCTACGAGCAGTACTTC
NA TRBJ1-1 TRBV5-4 NA CASSLGVNRAEAFF TGTGCCAGCAGCTTGGGGGTTAACAGAGCTGAAGCTTTCTTT
NA TRBJ2-7 TRBV6-4 NA CASSDWGRPSYEQYF TGTGCCAGCAGTGACTGGGGCAGACCCTCCTACGAGCAGTACTTC
TRBD1 TRBJ2-6 TRBV6-5 NA CASSTGAGANVLTF TGTGCCAGCAGTACAGGGGCCGGGGCCAACGTCCTGACTTTC
TRBD1 TRBJ2-5 TRBV9 NA CASSVAVDRIQETQYF TGTGCCAGCAGCGTAGCCGTGGACAGGATTCAAGAGACCCAGTACTTC
TRBD1 TRBJ1-5 TRBV7-8 NA CASSLVAGGINQPQHF TGTGCCAGCAGCTTAGTGGCAGGGGGAATCAATCAGCCCCAGCATTTT
NA TRBJ1-6 TRBV5-1 NA CASSLGQPYNSPLHF TGCGCCAGCAGCTTGGGACAGCCATATAATTCACCCCTCCACTTT
NA TRBJ2-1 TRBV27 NA CASSRIRVIMDNEQFF TGTGCCAGCAGTCGTATCAGGGTTATAATGGACAATGAGCAGTTCTTC
TRBD1 TRBJ2-3 TRBV5-1 NA CASSQDRGMTDTQYF TGCGCCAGCAGCCAAGACAGGGGGATGACAGATACGCAGTATTTT
TRBD1 TRBJ1-3 TRBV27 NA CASRQGTGENTIYF TGTGCCAGCAGGCAGGGGACAGGGGAAAACACCATATATTTT
NA TRBJ1-2 TRBV11-2 NA CASTKSGGNYGYTF TGTGCCAGCACCAAATCCGGGGGGAACTATGGCTACACCTTC
NA TRBJ2-6 TRBV5-6 NA CASSLPSGANVLTF TGTGCCAGCAGCTTGCCATCTGGGGCCAACGTCCTGACTTTC
TRBD2 TRBJ2-5 TRBV29-1 NA CSVSFSRGVGETQYF TGCAGCGTTAGTTTTTCTCGGGGGGTAGGGGAGACCCAGTACTTC
TRBD1 TRBJ1-5 TRBV5-8 NA CASSLGTGDQPQHF TGTGCCAGCAGCTTAGGGACAGGGGATCAGCCCCAGCATTTT
TRBD2 TRBJ2-5 TRBV7-9 few CASSLLAGGRETQYF TGTGCCAGCAGCTTACTAGCGGGAGGACGAGAGACCCAGTACTTC
NA TRBJ1-2 TRBV7-8 NA CASSLALQDSNGYTF TGTGCCAGCAGCCTCGCATTACAGGATTCCAATGGCTACACCTTC